The 20 T cell receptor beta chains below come from one sample, sequenced in a study of cytomegalovirus exposure and HLA in healthy donors. Vbeta (60) and Jbeta (13) primers were used in the PCR. Using immunoSEQ multiplex PCR, the repertoire was profiled, and TCRdb retains in-frame clones only, with some absent. The sample lists some 120,000 clones, roughly 80% occurring once. The sequenced sample consisted of PBMCs. The receptor source for this set is a man aged 25 to 40 in good health and CMV-seronegative.

The genes are TRBV7-3 and TRBJ2-1, with TRBD2 matching 12 bases. Germline CDR1 is SGHTA and CDR2 is FQGTGA. The CDR3 has 14 residues. The CDR3 is CASSGGAAYNEQFF. The CDR3 DNA reads as TGTGCGTCTAGCGGGGGGGCGGCCTACAATGAGCAGTTCTTC.

This rearrangement joins TRBV5-6 to TRBJ1-1; possibly TRBD1 for D (5 bases). Germline V gives CDR1 SGHDT, CDR2 YYEEEE. CDR3 length: 16 residues. With 2 bases removed from V and 5 bases from J, the gap between germline ends came to 19 bases. The CDR3 loop reads CASSFRDSRVKTEAFF. The DNA for the CDR3 is TGTGCCAGCAGCTTCCGGGACTCCAGGGTTAAGACTGAAGCTTTCTTT.

This chain uses TRBV4-1 with TRBJ2-5, with TRBD2 identical over 9 bases. The CDR3 is made up of 15 amino acids. The V gene end was trimmed by 1 base and the J gene end by 5 bases; junction bases not matched to a gene: 5. Germline CDR1 and CDR2: MGHRA and YSYEKL. CDR3 nucleotide sequence: TGCGCCAGCAGCCAAGGGCTAGCGGGAAGGGAGACCCAGTACTTC. Translating gives CASSQGLAGRETQYF.

The chain joins TRBV20-1 to TRBJ2-7, with unresolved D. In germline, CDR1 is DFQATT, CDR2 SNEGSKA (reference sequence). V lost 5 bases and J 2 bases, leaving 7 bases between the germline ends. The CDR3 runs to 11 residues. The CDR3, as DNA: TGCAGTGCTCCACAGACCTACGAGCAGTACTTC. As protein: CSAPQTYEQYF.

The rearrangement links TRBV30 to TRBJ2-7; weak D call: TRBD2 (5 bases). The CDR3 runs to 15 residues. The germline V gene encodes CDR1 GTSNPN and CDR2 SVGIG (reference sequence). V was trimmed by 0 bases and J by 3 bases, leaving 15 bases between them. This CDR3 reads CAWSVPPLGSYEQYF. CDR3 coding DNA: TGTGCCTGGAGTGTCCCCCCCTTGGGGAGCTACGAGCAGTACTTC.

The chain couples TRBV5-8 to TRBJ1-2; 7 nucleotides line up with TRBD1. Germline CDR1 reads SGHTS; CDR2 reads YDEGEE. The CDR3 covers 11 residues. V lost 4 bases, J lost 8 bases, and 2 bases stayed unmatched. The CDR3 nucleotides are TGTGCCAGCAGCGCAGGGGGGGGCTACACCTTC. Residues: CASSAGGGYTF.

The V call is TRBV12-5, the J call TRBJ2-2; 8 nucleotides align to TRBD1. Germline assignment: CDR1 LGHNT and CDR2 FRNRAP. CDR3 length: 17 residues. J was trimmed by 7 bases and V by 0 bases; bases with no gene match: 10. The CDR3: CASGLVRRQGAYGELFF. The CDR3 bases are TGTGCTAGTGGTTTGGTAAGAAGGCAGGGGGCTTACGGGGAGCTGTTTTTT.

The chain joins TRBV5-1 to TRBJ2-3; 14 bases are shared with TRBD2. V was clipped by 3 bases and J by 4 bases; unmatched bases: 7. CDR3 length equals 17 residues. CDR1 is SGHRS and CDR2 is YFSETQ in the germline V gene. DNA for the CDR3: TGCGCCAGCAGCTCGGCCGGACTAGCGGGAGGACCAGATACGCAGTATTTT. It translates to CASSSAGLAGGPDTQYF.

The V call is TRBV7-2, the J call TRBJ2-1; D is possibly TRBD2 (5 bases). The CDR3 is 12 amino acids. V was shortened by 0 bases and J by 12 bases, with 9 bases between the two germline ends. Per germline, CDR1 SGHTA and CDR2 FQGNSA. The CDR3 reads CASSLAGEGQFF. The CDR3 bases are TGTGCCAGCAGCTTAGCTGGCGAGGGGCAGTTCTTC.

V usage is TRBV27 and J usage is TRBJ2-3; D not resolved. This CDR3 contains 12 residues. V was pared by 5 bases and J by 6 bases, with 9 bases between. Looked up from germline, CDR1 is MNHEY and CDR2 is SMNVEV (reference sequence). This CDR3 reads CASSPRYDTQYF. DNA of the CDR3: TGTGCCAGCAGTCCGAGATATGATACGCAGTATTTT.

This chain connects TRBV28 to TRBJ1-5; 9 positions agree with TRBD1. Germline CDR1 is MDHEN and CDR2 is SYDVKM. V lost 7 bases, J lost 5 bases, and 12 bases stayed unmatched. The CDR3 runs 16 residues. The CDR3 region has the DNA TGTGCCAGCAAACAAATACAGGGGGCGCGGGATCAGCCCCAGCATTTT. This gives the protein CASKQIQGARDQPQHF. The full variable domain, in which reference TRBV28 and TRBJ1-5 provide the parts outside the CDR3, is DVKVTQSSRYLVKRTGEKVFLECVQDMDHENMFWYRQDPGLGLRLIYFSYDVKMKEKGDIPEGYSVSREKKERFSLILESASTNQTSMYLCASKQIQGARDQPQHFGDGTRLSIL.

The chain recombines TRBV7-2 with TRBJ2-3; 11 bases line up with TRBD2. The V segment lost 5 bases and the J segment 4 bases; nucleotides outside the gene matches: 5. The CDR3 totals 15 residues. CDR1 and CDR2 from the germline V gene are SGHTA and FQGNSA. The CDR3 nucleotides read TGTGCCAGCAGCCCCGAGGGACTAGCGGCAGATACGCAGTATTTT. As protein: CASSPEGLAADTQYF.

The chain links TRBV27 to TRBJ1-2; weak D call: TRBD1 (5 bases). CDR1 and CDR2 (germline): MNHEY, SMNVEV (reference sequence). V was clipped by 3 bases and J by 0 bases, with 14 bases between them. The CDR3 has 16 amino acids. The chain's CDR3 is CASSFSRQPPNYGYTF. CDR3 sequence (DNA): TGTGCCAGCAGTTTCTCGAGACAGCCTCCTAACTATGGCTACACCTTC.

V usage is TRBV25-1 and J usage is TRBJ1-1; 7 bases fit TRBD1. The CDR3 sequence is 15 residues long. Germline assignment: CDR1 MGHDK and CDR2 SYGVNS. With V trimmed by 4 bases and J by 1 base, 6 bases remained unmatched. The CDR3 here is CASSGRQGPNTEAFF. The CDR3 DNA follows: TGTGCCAGCAGTGGGCGACAGGGCCCGAACACTGAAGCTTTCTTT.

The chain combines TRBV9 with TRBJ2-1; the match to TRBD1 covers 7 bases. The CDR3 consists of 15 residues. Germline CDR1 is SGDLS and CDR2 is YYNGEE. V gave up 0 bases and J gave up 7 bases; unmatched junction bases: 7. The CDR3 here is CASSVDWDSFNEQFF. CDR3 sequence (DNA): TGTGCCAGCAGCGTAGATTGGGACAGCTTTAATGAGCAGTTCTTC. The variable domain in full, completed from reference TRBV9 and TRBJ2-1, reads DSGVTQTPKHLITATGQRVTLRCSPRSGDLSVYWYQQSLDQGLQFLIQYYNGEERAKGNILERFSAQQFPDLHSELNLSSLELGDSALYFCASSVDWDSFNEQFFGPGTRLTVL.

The genes are TRBV28 and TRBJ1-2; D call uncertain. The V end was cut by 5 bases, the J end by 6 bases, with 13 bases between. This CDR3 spans 13 amino acids. Germline CDR1 is MDHEN and CDR2 is SYDVKM. CDR3 bases: TGTGCCAGCAGTCCCCCAAGGGAGAATGGCTACACCTTC. This translates into CASSPPRENGYTF.

This chain connects TRBV2 to TRBJ2-6, with 11 bases lining up with TRBD1. There are 18 residues in the CDR3. The germline V gene has CDR1 SNHLY and CDR2 FYNNEI. After removal of 0 bases from V and 0 bases from J, the junction contained 1 base not matched to a gene. The CDR3 loop reads CASSEAGTGGSGANVLTF. CDR3 nucleotide sequence: TGTGCCAGCAGTGAAGCGGGGACAGGGGGCTCTGGGGCCAACGTCCTGACTTTC. The complete variable domain, with remaining parts taken from reference TRBV2 and TRBJ2-6, reads EPEVTQTPSHQVTQMGQEVILRCVPISNHLYFYWYRQILGQKVEFLVSFYNNEISEKSEIFDDQFSVERPDGSNFTLKIRSTKLEDSAMYFCASSEAGTGGSGANVLTFGAGSRLTVL.

V usage is TRBV5-1 and J usage is TRBJ2-7; 13 nucleotides match TRBD2. CDR1 and CDR2 (germline): SGHRS, YFSETQ. The CDR3 runs to 15 residues. J gave up 8 bases and V 0 bases, and 5 bases lay outside the gene matches. CDR3 sequence reads: CASSLDGTSGTQQYF. The CDR3 bases are TGCGCCAGCAGCTTGGACGGGACTAGCGGGACTCAGCAGTACTTC.

The rearrangement links TRBV7-2 to TRBJ1-3; D remains ambiguous. The CDR3 consists of 14 residues. Germline-derived CDR1 and CDR2 are SGHTA and FQGNSA. Trimming stripped 3 bases from V and 0 bases from J, with 6 bases between. The CDR3 protein is CASSFTFSGNTIYF. The CDR3 region has the DNA TGTGCCAGCAGCTTTACTTTCTCTGGAAACACCATATATTTT.

Only a few counts were recorded for this clone. The V and J genes are TRBV5-4 and TRBJ2-4, with 8 bases identical to TRBD1. Germline V gene lookup returns CDR1 SGHNT and CDR2 YYREEE (reference sequence). V lost 1 base and J lost 6; bases outside the gene matches: 9. The CDR3 length is 16 residues. CDR3 sequence (DNA): TGTGCCAGCAGCTTGCAGACAGGGGTGGGAAGAAACATTCAGTACTTC. Protein sequence: CASSLQTGVGRNIQYF.